The clone carrying this TCR beta chain was detected ten times or more. Its antigen is undetermined. CDR1 and CDR2 from the germline V gene are SGDLS and YYNGEE. Trimming took off 0 bases at V and 10 bases at J, with 11 bases between the two ends. There are 14 residues in the CDR3. These data are taken from a study of CD8 T cells in ankylosing spondylitis. Findings and caveats of the study: Reportedly, disease-linked clones are significantly enriched in ankylosing spondylitis patients' matched synovial fluid. Earlier reports found some motif variants in synovial fluid and blood in reactive arthritis. The authors found the disease-linked clones to be CD8+ and relatively rare in peripheral blood. There was a TCR beta motif, made of fewer than 10 highly homologous variants, that appeared characteristic of ankylosing spondylitis blood.

TCRdb re-analysed the 5' RACE reads in MiXCR, keeping a single row per CDR3 protein. The sample lists some 38,000 distinct CDR3 sequences, roughly 3.1% seen once, with approximately 3% in the top ten. The receptor comes from a male donor with ankylosing spondylitis or in good health (not recorded which). Sequenced input: blood, either unsorted or a sorted T cell fraction (not recorded which). The chain combines TRBV9 with TRBJ1-6, with TRBD1 as a possible D gene (6 bases). For the CDR3, the DNA is TGTGCCAGCAGCGTAGAAGGGGGTGGATCACCCCTCCACTTT. As protein: CASSVEGGGSPLHF.